This T cell receptor (beta chain) is drawn from a study of graft-versus-host responses after intestinal transplantation. With regard to this clone: The target antigen is unknown.

Data came from immunoSEQ multiplex PCR; TCRdb stores just in-frame clones and leaves some out. The table includes 14,000 or so clones, more than 75% detected once. Study findings and constraints: The recipient marrow held GvH clones, and some of them showed up first in ileum or blood.

CDR3 length: 14 amino acids. V was cut by 1 base and J by 1 base, with 7 bases left in between. Germline V gives CDR1 SGHNT, CDR2 YENEEA. J is TRBJ1-1 and V is TRBV11-3; no firm D call. The source material was bone marrow, sampled less than 130 days after intestinal transplantation. The sequence was collected from a human patient who received an intestinal transplant, so some T cells may come from the graft donor. The CDR3 spells CASSLGAQNTEAFF. CDR3 sequence (DNA): TGTGCCAGCAGCTTAGGGGCCCAGAACACTGAAGCTTTCTTT.